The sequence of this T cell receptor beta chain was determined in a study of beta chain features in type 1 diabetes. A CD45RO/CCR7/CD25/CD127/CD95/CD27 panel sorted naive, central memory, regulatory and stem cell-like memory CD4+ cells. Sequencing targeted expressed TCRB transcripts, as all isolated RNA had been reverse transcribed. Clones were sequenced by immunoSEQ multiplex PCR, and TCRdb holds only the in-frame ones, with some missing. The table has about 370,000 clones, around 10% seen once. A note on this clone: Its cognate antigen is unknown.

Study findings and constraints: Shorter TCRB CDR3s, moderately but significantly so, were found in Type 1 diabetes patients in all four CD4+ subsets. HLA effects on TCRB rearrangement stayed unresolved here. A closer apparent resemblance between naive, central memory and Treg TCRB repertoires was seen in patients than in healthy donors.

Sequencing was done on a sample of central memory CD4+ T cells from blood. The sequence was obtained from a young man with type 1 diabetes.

In DNA form, the CDR3 reads TGTGCCTGGAGTCCGGGCCCCCTAGTCTACGAGCAGTACTTC. Translated, it gives CAWSPGPLVYEQYF. The J gene is TRBJ2-7, the V gene TRBV30; D gene unclear. This CDR3 is built from 14 residues. Trimming removed 2 bases at V and 3 bases at J, with 14 bases between. Germline assignment: CDR1 GTSNPN and CDR2 SVGIG (reference sequence).